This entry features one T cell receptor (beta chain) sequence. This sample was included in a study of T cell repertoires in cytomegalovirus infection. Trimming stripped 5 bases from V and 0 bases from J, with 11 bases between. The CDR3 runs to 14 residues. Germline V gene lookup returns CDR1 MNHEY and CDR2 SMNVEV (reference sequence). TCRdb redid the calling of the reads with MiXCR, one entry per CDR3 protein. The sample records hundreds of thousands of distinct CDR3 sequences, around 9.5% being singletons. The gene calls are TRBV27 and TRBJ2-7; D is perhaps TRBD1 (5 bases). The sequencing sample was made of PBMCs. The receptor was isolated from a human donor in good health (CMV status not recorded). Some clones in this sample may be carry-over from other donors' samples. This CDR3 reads CASSLGAVSYEQYF. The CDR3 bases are TGTGCCAGCAGTCTTGGGGCAGTCTCCTACGAGCAGTACTTC.